This TCR beta chain is drawn from a study of CD8 T cells in ankylosing spondylitis. General observations from the study: From matched ankylosing spondylitis synovial fluid, disease-linked clones were reportedly recovered at significantly enriched levels. Roughly eight highly homologous variants formed a TCR beta motif that appeared characteristic of ankylosing spondylitis blood.

Researchers built TCR beta libraries using quantitative 5'-RACE with molecular barcodes. TCRdb processed the 5' RACE reads anew with MiXCR; each CDR3 protein has one entry. There are some 840,000 distinct CDR3 sequences in the sample; approximately 12% occur only once, and 0.51% lies in the top ten. This clonotype was recorded a few times. Antigen specificity is unknown. J lost 3 bases, V lost 6 bases, and 6 bases had no gene match. CDR1 SGHRS and CDR2 YFSETQ come from the germline V gene. The CDR3 runs 14 residues. V and J are TRBV5-1 and TRBJ2-5; 9 bases match TRBD2. The source material was blood, either unsorted or a sorted T cell fraction (not recorded which). This TCR was recovered from a male donor with ankylosing spondylitis. The CDR3 loop reads CASTGGGREETQYF. The CDR3 nucleotides read TGCGCCAGCACTGGAGGCGGGAGGGAAGAGACCCAGTACTTC.